This passage covers 10 T cell receptor beta chains from one sample sequenced in a study of cytomegalovirus exposure and HLA in healthy donors. The repertoire was sequenced with immunoSEQ multiplex PCR; TCRdb's copy has only in-frame clones and lacks some. Counted here are some 41,000 clones, 93% occurring once; the ten biggest clones make up approximately 2.1%. The sequencing input was PBMCs. Receptors were obtained from a woman aged 18-35 years in good health and CMV-seronegative.

V gene TRBV6-5 combines with J gene TRBJ2-2, with D possibly matching TRBD1 (6 bases). The V gene lost 0 bases and the J gene lost 6 bases, with 11 bases spanning the gap. Germline V gene sequence: CDR1 MNHEY, CDR2 SVGAGI. The CDR3 length is 15 residues. The CDR3 sequence is CASSYSTQGPGELFF. The CDR3 DNA follows: TGTGCCAGCAGTTACTCCACTCAGGGGCCCGGGGAGCTGTTTTTT.

V is TRBV7-9 and J is TRBJ2-5; a weak D match, TRBD1 (6 bases). CDR3 length: 14 residues. Trimming took 3 bases from V and 1 from J, leaving 9 bases between them. The V gene's germline CDR1 is SEHNR and CDR2 FQNEAQ (reference sequence). CDR3 sequence (DNA): TGTGCCAGCAGCTTTGGACAGACCCAAGAGACCCAGTACTTC. This translates into CASSFGQTQETQYF.

The CDR3 nucleotides read TGTGCCAGCCTCACCGACAGAAAAGCTTTCTTT. It specifies CASLTDRKAFF. The rearrangement links TRBV25-1 to TRBJ1-1; D may be TRBD1 (5 bases). Germline lookup yields CDR1 MGHDK and CDR2 SYGVNS. There are 11 residues in the CDR3. Deletions cut 8 bases from V and 9 bases from J, with 13 bases between.

The V gene is TRBV11-3, the J gene TRBJ1-2; the D is unclear. The CDR3 runs to 11 residues. Germline CDR1 and CDR2: SGHNT and YENEEA. Trimming pared 7 bases from V and 6 bases from J, leaving 9 bases between. CDR3 sequence (DNA): TGTGCCAGCACCCTACTTAATGGCTACACCTTC. It yields the protein CASTLLNGYTF.

The chain recombines TRBV2 with TRBJ1-5; the D is unclear. CDR1 and CDR2 (germline): SNHLY, FYNNEI. The CDR3 spans 14 residues. Trimming stripped 4 bases from V and 0 bases from J, with 7 bases between. Here the CDR3 DNA reads TGTGCCAGCAGTGTCGAGGGTAGCAATCAGCCCCAGCATTTT. Amino acids: CASSVEGSNQPQHF.

CDR3 nucleotides: TGTGCCAGCAGCGCACGGGGACAGTCCCTCTCTGGGGCCAACGTCCTGACTTTC. This sequence encodes CASSARGQSLSGANVLTF. The chain uses TRBV9 and TRBJ2-6, with 7 bases aligning to TRBD1. In germline, CDR1 is SGDLS, CDR2 YYNGEE. With 3 bases clipped from V and 0 bases from J, the junction kept 9 bases outside the gene matches. The CDR3 is 18 residues long. Complete variable domain (other parts from reference TRBV9 and TRBJ2-6): DSGVTQTPKHLITATGQRVTLRCSPRSGDLSVYWYQQSLDQGLQFLIQYYNGEERAKGNILERFSAQQFPDLHSELNLSSLELGDSALYFCASSARGQSLSGANVLTFGAGSRLTVL.

The chain recombines TRBV27 with TRBJ2-3; a possible D gene is TRBD2 (7 bases). The CDR3 is 15 amino acids. Germline CDR1 and CDR2: MNHEY and SMNVEV (reference sequence). Trimming left V 4 bases short and J 5 bases short, with 16 bases between. CDR3 loop: CASSSLGGAVDTQYF. For the CDR3, the DNA is TGTGCCAGCAGTTCCCTGGGGGGGGCGGTAGATACGCAGTATTTT.

The CDR3 protein is CASRSNGASQETQYF. In DNA, the CDR3 is TGCGCCAGCAGGAGTAATGGGGCTTCCCAAGAGACCCAGTACTTC. The J gene is TRBJ2-5, the V gene TRBV5-1; possibly TRBD1 for D (5 bases). Trimming cost V 5 bases and J 1 base, with 15 bases left between them. The CDR3 runs to 15 residues. The germline V gene encodes CDR1 SGHRS and CDR2 YFSETQ.

The gene calls are TRBV5-1 and TRBJ2-7; TRBD2 matches 8 bases. V lost 4 bases and J lost 7; bases outside the gene matches: 10. The CDR3 spans 14 residues. Germline V lookup: CDR1 SGHRS, CDR2 YFSETQ. CDR3 in DNA: TGCGCCAGCAGCCCGGACGGACTAGCAGGGGAGCAGTACTTC. It codes for CASSPDGLAGEQYF.

A remark on this clone: At one end, the junction sequence differs from germline, possibly due to a read error. The V and J genes are TRBV18 and TRBJ2-3; 7 bases map to TRBD1. Germline values: CDR1 KGHSH, CDR2 LQKENI. The CDR3 spans 14 residues. Written as DNA, the CDR3 is TGTGCCAGCTCCCTCGGAACTGGGACAGATGCGCAGTATTTT. This gives the protein CASSLGTGTDAQYF.